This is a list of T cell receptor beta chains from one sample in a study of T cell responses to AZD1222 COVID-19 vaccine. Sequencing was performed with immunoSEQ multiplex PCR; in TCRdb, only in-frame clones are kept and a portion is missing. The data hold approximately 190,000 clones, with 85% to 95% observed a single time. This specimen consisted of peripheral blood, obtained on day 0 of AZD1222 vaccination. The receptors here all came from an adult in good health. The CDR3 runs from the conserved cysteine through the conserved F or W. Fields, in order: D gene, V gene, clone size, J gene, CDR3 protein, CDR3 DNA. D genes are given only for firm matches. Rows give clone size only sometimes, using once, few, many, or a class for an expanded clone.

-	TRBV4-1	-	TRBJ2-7	CASSQGTGTYEQYF	TGCGCCAGCAGCCAAGGCACAGGCACCTACGAGCAGTACTTC
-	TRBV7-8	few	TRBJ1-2	CASSLAGPRSVDGYTF	TGTGCCAGCAGCTTAGCGGGCCCACGGTCCGTCGATGGCTACACCTTC
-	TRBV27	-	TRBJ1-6	CASSPGQQNSPLHF	TGTGCCAGCAGTCCGGGACAACAAAATTCACCCCTCCACTTT
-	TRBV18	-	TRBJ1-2	CASSPERAGGYTF	TGTGCCAGCTCACCAGAGAGAGCTGGTGGCTACACCTTC
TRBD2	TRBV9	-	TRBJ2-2	CASSVGAGDGTGELFF	TGTGCCAGCAGCGTAGGGGCGGGAGATGGGACCGGGGAGCTGTTTTTT
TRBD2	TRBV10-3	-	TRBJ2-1	CAISARSGGEYNEQFF	TGTGCCATCAGTGCCCGTAGCGGGGGGGAATACAATGAGCAGTTCTTC
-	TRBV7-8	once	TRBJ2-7	CASSLALSTIGYEQYF	TGTGCCAGCAGCTTAGCTCTCTCAACTATAGGCTACGAGCAGTACTTC
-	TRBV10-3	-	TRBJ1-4	CAISESDRANEKLFF	TGTGCCATCAGTGAGTCGGACAGAGCTAATGAAAAACTGTTTTTT
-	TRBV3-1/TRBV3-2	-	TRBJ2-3	CASSQDSGGGTDTQYF	TGTGCCAGCAGCCAAGATTCTGGCGGGGGCACAGATACGCAGTATTTT
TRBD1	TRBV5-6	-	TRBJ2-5	CASRRQGRETQYF	TGTGCCAGCAGAAGACAGGGCAGAGAGACCCAGTACTTC
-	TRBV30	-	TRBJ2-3	CAWGSGDTQYF	TGTGCCTGGGGTTCGGGGGATACGCAGTATTTT
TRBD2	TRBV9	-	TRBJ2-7	CASSVTSGGSYEQYF	TGTGCCAGCAGCGTAACGAGCGGGGGCTCCTACGAGCAGTACTTC
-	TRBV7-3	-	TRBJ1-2	CASSPSAGLGYTF	TGTGCCAGCAGCCCGTCGGCAGGGCTTGGCTACACCTTC
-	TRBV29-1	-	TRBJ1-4	CSVRYPATNEKLFF	TGCAGCGTCCGCTACCCTGCAACTAATGAAAAACTGTTTTTT
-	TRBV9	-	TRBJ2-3	CASSAVGGSTDTQYF	TGTGCCAGCAGCGCAGTTGGCGGTAGCACAGATACGCAGTATTTT
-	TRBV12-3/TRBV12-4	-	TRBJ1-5	CASTYVIGGPQHF	TGTGCCAGCACCTACGTCATAGGTGGGCCCCAGCATTTT
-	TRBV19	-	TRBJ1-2	CASTQGAGLHYGYTF	TGTGCCAGTACCCAAGGCGCAGGGTTACACTATGGCTACACCTTC
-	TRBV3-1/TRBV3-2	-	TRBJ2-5	CASSRRGGRETQYF	TGTGCCAGCAGCCGGCGAGGGGGGAGAGAGACCCAGTACTTC
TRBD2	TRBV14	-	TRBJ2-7	CASSPLGAGGLSYEQYF	TGTGCCAGCAGCCCTCTAGGAGCGGGGGGTTTGTCCTACGAGCAGTACTTC
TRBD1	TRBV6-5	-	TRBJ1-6	CASSPTGTVSPLHF	TGTGCCAGCAGTCCCACAGGGACAGTCTCACCCCTCCACTTT
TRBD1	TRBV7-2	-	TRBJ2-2	CASSTYLGTGSGELFF	TGTGCCAGCAGCACTTACCTCGGGACAGGGTCCGGGGAGCTGTTTTTT
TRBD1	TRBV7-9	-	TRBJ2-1	CASSQGAGNEQFF	TGTGCCAGCAGTCAGGGGGCTGGGAATGAGCAGTTCTTC
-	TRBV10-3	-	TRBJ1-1	CAVTDRNTEAFF	TGTGCCGTCACGGACAGGAACACTGAAGCTTTCTTT
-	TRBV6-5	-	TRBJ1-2	CASSPGHGYTF	TGTGCCAGCAGTCCAGGGCATGGCTACACCTTC
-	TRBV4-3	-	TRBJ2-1	CASSKRKLAYNEQFF	TGCGCCAGCAGTAAGCGGAAGCTGGCCTACAATGAGCAGTTCTTC
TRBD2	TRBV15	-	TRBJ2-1	CATSRDRLAGGSEQFF	TGTGCCACCAGCAGAGATAGACTAGCGGGGGGGTCTGAGCAGTTCTTC
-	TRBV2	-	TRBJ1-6	CASSLDYTPLHF	TGTGCCAGCAGTCTCGACTACACACCCCTCCACTTT
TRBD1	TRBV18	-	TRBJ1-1	CASSPGTGGRSTEAFF	TGTGCCAGCTCACCAGGGACAGGGGGCAGGAGCACTGAAGCTTTCTTT
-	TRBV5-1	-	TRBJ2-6	CASSPVTGANVLTF	TGCGCCAGCAGCCCGGTAACGGGGGCCAACGTCCTGACTTTC
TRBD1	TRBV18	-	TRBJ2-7	CASSKGTESYEQYF	TGTGCCAGCTCGAAGGGGACAGAAAGCTACGAGCAGTACTTC
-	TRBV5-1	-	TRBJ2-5	CASSLGVGQRETQYF	TGCGCCAGCAGCTTGGGCGTCGGACAGAGAGAGACCCAGTACTTC
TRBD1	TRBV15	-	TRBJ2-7	CATSRGGMTGGLNYEQYF	TGTGCCACCAGCAGAGGTGGAATGACAGGGGGTCTTAACTACGAGCAGTACTTC
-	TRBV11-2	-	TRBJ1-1	CASSPPLSLNTEAFF	TGTGCCAGCAGCCCCCCTTTGAGTTTGAATACTGAAGCTTTCTTT
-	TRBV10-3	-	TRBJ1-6	CASLVDSPLHF	TGTGCCAGTTTGGTGGATTCACCCCTCCACTTT
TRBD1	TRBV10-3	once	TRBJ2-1	CAISAGQGGGEQFF	TGTGCCATCAGTGCGGGACAGGGAGGGGGTGAGCAGTTCTTC
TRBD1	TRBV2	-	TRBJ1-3	CASSVGQGQGNTIYF	TGTGCCAGCAGTGTGGGACAGGGCCAGGGAAACACCATATATTTT
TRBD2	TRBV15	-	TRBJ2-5	CATSIAGVMETQYF	TGTGCCACCAGCATAGCGGGGGTTATGGAGACCCAGTACTTC